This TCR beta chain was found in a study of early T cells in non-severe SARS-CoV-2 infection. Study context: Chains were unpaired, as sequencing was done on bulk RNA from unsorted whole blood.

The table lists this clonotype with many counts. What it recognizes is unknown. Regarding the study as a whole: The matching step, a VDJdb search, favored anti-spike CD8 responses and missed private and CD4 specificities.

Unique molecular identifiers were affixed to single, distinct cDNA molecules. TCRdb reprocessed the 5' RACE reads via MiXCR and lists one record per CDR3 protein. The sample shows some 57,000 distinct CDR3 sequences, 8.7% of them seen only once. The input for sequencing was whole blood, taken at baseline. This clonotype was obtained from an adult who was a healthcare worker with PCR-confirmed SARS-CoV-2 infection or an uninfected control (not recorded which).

CDR3 sequence reads: CSARDLTGGTEAFF. Written as DNA, the CDR3 is TGCAGTGCTAGAGATTTGACAGGGGGCACTGAAGCTTTCTTT. The chain employs TRBV20-1 and TRBJ1-1; 9 nucleotides match TRBD1. The V segment lost 0 bases and the J segment 4 bases; nucleotides outside the gene matches: 3. Germline-derived CDR1 and CDR2 are DFQATT and SNEGSKA (reference sequence). The CDR3 contains 14 residues.